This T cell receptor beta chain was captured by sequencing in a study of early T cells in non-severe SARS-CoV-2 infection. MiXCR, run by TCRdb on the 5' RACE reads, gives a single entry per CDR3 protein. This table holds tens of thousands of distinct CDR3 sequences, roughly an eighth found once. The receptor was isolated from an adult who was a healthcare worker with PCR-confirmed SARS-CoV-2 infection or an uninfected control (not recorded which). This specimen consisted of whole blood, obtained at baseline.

CDR3 loop: CASSQDKLAGGNKQETQYF. The DNA of the CDR3 is TGTGCCAGCAGCCAAGATAAACTAGCGGGGGGGAATAAGCAAGAGACCCAGTACTTC. This sequence joins TRBV4-2 and TRBJ2-5, with 13 bases aligning to TRBD2. From germline, CDR1 is LGHNA and CDR2 YNFKEQ. J gave up 2 bases and V 0 bases, and 9 bases lay outside the gene matches. The CDR3 is 19 residues long.